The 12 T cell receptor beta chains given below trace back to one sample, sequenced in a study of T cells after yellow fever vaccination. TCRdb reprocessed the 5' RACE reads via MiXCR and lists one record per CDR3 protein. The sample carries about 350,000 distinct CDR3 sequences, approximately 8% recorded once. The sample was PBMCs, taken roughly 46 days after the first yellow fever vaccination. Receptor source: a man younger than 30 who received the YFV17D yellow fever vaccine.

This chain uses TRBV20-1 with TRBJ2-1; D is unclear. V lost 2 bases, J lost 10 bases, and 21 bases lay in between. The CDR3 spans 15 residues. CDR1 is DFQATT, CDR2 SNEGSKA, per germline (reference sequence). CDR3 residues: CSARPAVAVLSEQFF. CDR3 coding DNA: TGCAGTGCTAGACCGGCCGTGGCGGTGCTCTCGGAGCAGTTCTTC.

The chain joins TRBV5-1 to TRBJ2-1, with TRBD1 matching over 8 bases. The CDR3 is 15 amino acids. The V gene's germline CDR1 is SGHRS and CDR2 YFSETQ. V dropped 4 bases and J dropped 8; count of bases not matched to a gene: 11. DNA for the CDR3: TGCGCCAGCAGCCCAGACAGGGGAGGCCTCGATGAGCAGTTCTTC. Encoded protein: CASSPDRGGLDEQFF.

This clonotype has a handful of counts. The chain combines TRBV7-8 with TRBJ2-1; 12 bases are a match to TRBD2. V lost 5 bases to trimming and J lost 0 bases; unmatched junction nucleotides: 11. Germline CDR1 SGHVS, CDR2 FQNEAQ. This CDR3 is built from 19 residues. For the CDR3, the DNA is TGTGCCAGCAGCCCGGGACTAGCGGGTCTCCTCAGCTCCTACAATGAGCAGTTCTTC. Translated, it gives CASSPGLAGLLSSYNEQFF.

In DNA, the CDR3 is TGTGCCAGCAGCTGGCAGGGGGTAGGCACTGAAGCTTTCTTT. Amino acids: CASSWQGVGTEAFF. The rearrangement links TRBV7-9 to TRBJ1-1; TRBD1 agrees at 7 bases. CDR1 is SEHNR and CDR2 is FQNEAQ in the germline V gene (reference sequence). The CDR3 sequence is 14 residues long. The V and J ends lost 4 bases and 4 bases, in that order; junction bases with no gene match: 6.

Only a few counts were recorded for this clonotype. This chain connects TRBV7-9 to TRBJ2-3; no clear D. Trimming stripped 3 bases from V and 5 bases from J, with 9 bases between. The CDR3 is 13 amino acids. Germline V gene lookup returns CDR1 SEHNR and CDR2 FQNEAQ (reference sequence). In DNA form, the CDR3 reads TGTGCCAGCAGCTTTGTCGGTGGAGATACGCAGTATTTT. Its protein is CASSFVGGDTQYF.

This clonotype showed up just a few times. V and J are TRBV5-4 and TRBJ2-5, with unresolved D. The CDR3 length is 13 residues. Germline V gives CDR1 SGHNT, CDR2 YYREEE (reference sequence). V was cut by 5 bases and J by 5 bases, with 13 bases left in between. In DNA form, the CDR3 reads TGTGCCAGCAGAATAGATTTTGAGGAGACCCAGTACTTC. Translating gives CASRIDFEETQYF.

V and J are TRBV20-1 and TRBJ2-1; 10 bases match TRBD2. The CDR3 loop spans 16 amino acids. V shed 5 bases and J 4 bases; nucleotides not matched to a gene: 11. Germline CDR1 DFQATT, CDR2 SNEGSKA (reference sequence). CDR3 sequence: CSAPHSASGSYNEQFF. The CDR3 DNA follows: TGCAGTGCTCCCCATTCGGCTAGCGGGAGTTACAATGAGCAGTTCTTC.

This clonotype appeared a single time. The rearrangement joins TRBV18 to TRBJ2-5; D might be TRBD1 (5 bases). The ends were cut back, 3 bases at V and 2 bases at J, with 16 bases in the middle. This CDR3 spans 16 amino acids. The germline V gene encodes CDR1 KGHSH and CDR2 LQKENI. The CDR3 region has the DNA TGTGCCAGCTCACCGGGGCAGGTCGGTGGACAAGAGACCCAGTACTTC. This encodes CASSPGQVGGQETQYF.

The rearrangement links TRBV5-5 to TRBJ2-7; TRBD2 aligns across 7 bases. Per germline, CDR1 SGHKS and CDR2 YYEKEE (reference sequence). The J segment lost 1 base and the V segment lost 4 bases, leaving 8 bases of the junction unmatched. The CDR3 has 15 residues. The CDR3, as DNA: TGTGCCAGCAGCCTAAGGGGAGGGAATTCCTACGAGCAGTACGTC. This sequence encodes CASSLRGGNSYEQYV.

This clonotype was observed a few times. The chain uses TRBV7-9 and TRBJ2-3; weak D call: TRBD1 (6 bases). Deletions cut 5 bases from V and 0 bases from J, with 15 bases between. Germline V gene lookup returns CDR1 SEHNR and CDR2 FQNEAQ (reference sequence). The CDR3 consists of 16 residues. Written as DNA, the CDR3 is TGTGCCAGCAGCCACAGGGCAGCCACTAGCACAGATACGCAGTATTTT. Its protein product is CASSHRAATSTDTQYF.

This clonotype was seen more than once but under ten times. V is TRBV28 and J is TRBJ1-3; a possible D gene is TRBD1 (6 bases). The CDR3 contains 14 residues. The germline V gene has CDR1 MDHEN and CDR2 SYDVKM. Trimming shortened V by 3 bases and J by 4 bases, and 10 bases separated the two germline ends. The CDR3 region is CASSFARGGNTIYF. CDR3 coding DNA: TGTGCCAGCAGTTTCGCCAGGGGAGGAAACACCATATATTTT.

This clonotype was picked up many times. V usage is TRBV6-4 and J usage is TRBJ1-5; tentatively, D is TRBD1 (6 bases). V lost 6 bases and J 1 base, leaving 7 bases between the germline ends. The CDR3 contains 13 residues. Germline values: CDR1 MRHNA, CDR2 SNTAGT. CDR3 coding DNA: TGTGCCAGCAGCACAGGGAGCAATCAGCCCCAGCATTTT. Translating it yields CASSTGSNQPQHF.